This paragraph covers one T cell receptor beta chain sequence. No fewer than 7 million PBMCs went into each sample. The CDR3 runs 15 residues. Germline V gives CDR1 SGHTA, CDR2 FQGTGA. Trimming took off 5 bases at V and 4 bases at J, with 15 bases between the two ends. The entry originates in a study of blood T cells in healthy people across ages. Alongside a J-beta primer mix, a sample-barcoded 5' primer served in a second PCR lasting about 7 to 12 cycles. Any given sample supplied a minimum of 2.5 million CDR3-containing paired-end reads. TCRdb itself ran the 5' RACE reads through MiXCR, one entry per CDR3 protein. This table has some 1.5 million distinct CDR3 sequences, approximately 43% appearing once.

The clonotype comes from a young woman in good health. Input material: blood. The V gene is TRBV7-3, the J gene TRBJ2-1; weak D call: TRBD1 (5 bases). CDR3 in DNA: TGTGCCAGCAGCATCGACAGTAACCGATACAATGAGCAGTTCTTC. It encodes CASSIDSNRYNEQFF.